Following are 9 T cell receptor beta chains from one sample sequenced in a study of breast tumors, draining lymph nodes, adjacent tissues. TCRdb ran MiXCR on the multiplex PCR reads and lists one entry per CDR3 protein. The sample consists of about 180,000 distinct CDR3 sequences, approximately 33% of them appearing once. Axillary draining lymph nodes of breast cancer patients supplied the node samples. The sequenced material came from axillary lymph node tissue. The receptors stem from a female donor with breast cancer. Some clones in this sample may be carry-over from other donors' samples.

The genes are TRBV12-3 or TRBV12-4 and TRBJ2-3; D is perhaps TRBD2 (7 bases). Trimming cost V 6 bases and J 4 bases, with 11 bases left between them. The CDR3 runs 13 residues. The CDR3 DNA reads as TGTGCCAGCAGCAAGGGGGGGTCAGATACGCAGTATTTT. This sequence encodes CASSKGGSDTQYF.

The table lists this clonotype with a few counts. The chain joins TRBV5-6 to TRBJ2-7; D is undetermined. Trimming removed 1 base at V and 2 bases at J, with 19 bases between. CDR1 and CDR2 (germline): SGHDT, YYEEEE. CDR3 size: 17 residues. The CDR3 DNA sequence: TGTGCCAGCAGCTTGAGGCAAAGAAGTATGGCGGCCTACGAGCAGTACTTC. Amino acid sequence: CASSLRQRSMAAYEQYF. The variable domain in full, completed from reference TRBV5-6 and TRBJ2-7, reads DAGVTQSPTHLIKTRGQQVTLRCSPKSGHDTVSWYQQALGQGPQFIFQYYEEEERQRGNFPDRFSGHQFPNYSSELNVNALLLGDSALYLCASSLRQRSMAAYEQYFGPGTRLTVT.

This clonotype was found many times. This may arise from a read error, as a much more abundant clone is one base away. The CDR3 is CSALSGGRRATQYF. The CDR3 region has the DNA TGCAGTGCCCTTAGCGGGGGACGTCGAGCGACCCAGTACTTC. The chain employs TRBV20-1 and TRBJ2-5; 9 bases are shared with TRBD2. This CDR3 spans 14 amino acids. V lost 6 bases to trimming and J lost 7 bases; unmatched junction nucleotides: 12. The V gene's germline CDR1 is DFQATT and CDR2 SNEGSKA (reference sequence).

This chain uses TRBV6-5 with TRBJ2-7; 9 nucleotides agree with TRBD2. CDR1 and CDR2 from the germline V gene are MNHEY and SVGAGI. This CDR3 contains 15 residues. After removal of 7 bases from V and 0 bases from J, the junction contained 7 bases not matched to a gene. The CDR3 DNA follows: TGTGCCAGCAATGCGCAGCGGGGGGCCTCCTACGAGCAGTACTTC. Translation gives CASNAQRGASYEQYF.

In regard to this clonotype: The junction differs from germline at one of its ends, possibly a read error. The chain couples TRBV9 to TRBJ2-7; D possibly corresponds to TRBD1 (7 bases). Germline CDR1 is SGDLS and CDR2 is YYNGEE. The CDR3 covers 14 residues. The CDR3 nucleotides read TGTGCCAGCAGCGTAGGCAGGGGGGAGAACGAGCAGTCCTTC. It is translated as CASSVGRGENEQSF.

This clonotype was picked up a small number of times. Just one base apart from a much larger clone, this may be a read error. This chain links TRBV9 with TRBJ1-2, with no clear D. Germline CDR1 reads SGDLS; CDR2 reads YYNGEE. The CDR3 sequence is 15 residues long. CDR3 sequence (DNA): TGTGCCAGCAGCCCGAGGGCGTGGAGAAACTATGGCTCCACCTTC. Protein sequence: CASSPRAWRNYGSTF.

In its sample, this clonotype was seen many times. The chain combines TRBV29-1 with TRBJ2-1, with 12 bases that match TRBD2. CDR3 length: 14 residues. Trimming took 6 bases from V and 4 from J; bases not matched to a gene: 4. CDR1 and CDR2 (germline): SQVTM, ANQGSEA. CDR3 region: CSVIGTSGYNEQFF. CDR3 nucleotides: TGCAGCGTCATAGGGACTAGCGGGTACAATGAGCAGTTCTTC.

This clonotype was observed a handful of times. The chain's CDR3 is CASSRAGVVNTEAFF. The CDR3 DNA is TGTGCCAGCAGTAGGGCGGGAGTCGTCAACACTGAAGCTTTCTTT. The J gene is TRBJ1-1, the V gene TRBV28; D remains unclear. The CDR3 length is 15 residues. Deletions cut 5 bases from V and 2 bases from J, with 15 bases between. The germline V gene encodes CDR1 MDHEN and CDR2 SYDVKM.

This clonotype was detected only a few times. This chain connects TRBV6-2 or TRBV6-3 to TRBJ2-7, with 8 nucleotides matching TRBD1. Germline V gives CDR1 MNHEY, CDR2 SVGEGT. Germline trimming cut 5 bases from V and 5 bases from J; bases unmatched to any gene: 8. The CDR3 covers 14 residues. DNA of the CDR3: TGTGCCAGCAGTCGGTGGACAGGGTTCAACGAGCAGTACTTC. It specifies CASSRWTGFNEQYF.